The rows below give T cell receptor beta chains drawn from one sample of a study of cytomegalovirus exposure and HLA in healthy donors. Profiling relied on immunoSEQ multiplex PCR, and the TCRdb table lists in-frame clones only, not all of them. The sample consists of some 150,000 clones, 75% to 85% of them appearing once. The specimen sequenced was PBMCs. These receptor sequences come from a man aged 50-60 years in good health and CMV-seropositive. Both conserved end residues are part of each CDR3. The order of the fields is J gene, D gene, V gene, clone size, CDR3 DNA, CDR3 protein. A D gene is named only where the DNA matches it firmly. A row's size may be missing; if present it is once, few, many or a size class.

TRBJ2-1 TRBD2 TRBV7-3 . TGTGCCAGCAGCTTAATTGGCGGGAGGGCCTCAGGAAATGAGCAGTTCTTC CASSLIGGRASGNEQFF
TRBJ1-2 . TRBV6-1 . TGTGCCAGCAGTGAAGCGCTGGAGCCCCTATATGGCTACACCTTC CASSEALEPLYGYTF
TRBJ1-3 . TRBV9 few TGTGCCAGCAGCGTAGAAGGACTTGGAAACACCATATATTTT CASSVEGLGNTIYF
TRBJ1-1 . TRBV20-1 . TGCAGTGCTAGTGCCGGTGCGGCTTTCTTT CSASAGAAFF
TRBJ2-7 . TRBV18 . TGTGCCAGCTCACCATCGGGGGGCGGGGAGCAGTACTTC CASSPSGGGEQYF
TRBJ1-1 . TRBV11-2 few TGTGCCAGCAGCTTAGATAAATGGGCTATGAACACTGAAGCTTTCTTT CASSLDKWAMNTEAFF
TRBJ2-3 . TRBV9 . TGTGCCAGCAGCGTAAGAGCAGCGCATAGCACAGATACGCAGTATTTT CASSVRAAHSTDTQYF
TRBJ1-3 TRBD1 TRBV5-1 . TGCGCCAGCAGCTGGGGGGACAGAGGAAACACCATATATTTT CASSWGDRGNTIYF
TRBJ2-3 . TRBV7-8 . TGTGCCAGCAGCCCCCTTCCGGGGACTAGCACAGATACGCAGTATTTT CASSPLPGTSTDTQYF
TRBJ2-1 TRBD2 TRBV11-3 . TGTGCCAGCAGCTTACGGCGGGGGGCCTACAATGAGCAGTTCTTC CASSLRRGAYNEQFF
TRBJ1-4 TRBD1 TRBV6-5 . TGTGCCAGCAGTTACTCTACAGGGGCTAATGAAAAACTGTTTTTT CASSYSTGANEKLFF
TRBJ1-2 TRBD1 TRBV30 . TGTGCCTGGAGTCAGGGGGGAAGGGTCTATGGCTACACCTTC CAWSQGGRVYGYTF
TRBJ1-4 . TRBV7-2 . TGTGCCAGCAGCCTCCCGGGGGACCTGGGTGAAAAACTGTTTTTT CASSLPGDLGEKLFF
TRBJ2-1 . TRBV6-6 . TGTGCCAGCAGTTCACAGTACAATGAGCAGTTCTTC CASSSQYNEQFF
TRBJ1-3 . TRBV5-6 . TGTGCCAGCAGCTTAGCAACACAGGGTCCTGGAAACACCATATATTTT CASSLATQGPGNTIYF
TRBJ2-1 . TRBV29-1 once TGCAGCGTTGTGGGGGTGGGAGGCAGCGCCTCGATTAATGAGCAGTTCTTC CSVVGVGGSASINEQFF
TRBJ2-1 TRBD2 TRBV28 . TGTGCCAGCGGACGGACTAGCGGGTCCTACAATGAGCAGTTCTTC CASGRTSGSYNEQFF
TRBJ2-7 TRBD1 TRBV5-4 . TGTGCCAGCAGCGCACCTCCGGGACAGACCTCCTACGAGCAGTACTTC CASSAPPGQTSYEQYF
TRBJ2-7 TRBD2 TRBV7-2 few TGTGCCAGCAGCCCGCCTGTCCTAGCGGGCCTCTCCTACGAGCAGTACTTC CASSPPVLAGLSYEQYF
TRBJ1-2 TRBD1 TRBV30 . TGTGCCTGGTACCCCGAGGCAGGGGGCGCCAACTATGGCTACACCTTC CAWYPEAGGANYGYTF
TRBJ1-1 . TRBV28 . TGTGCCAGCACAAGGGGGAACACTGAAGCTTTCTTT CASTRGNTEAFF
TRBJ1-4 TRBD1 TRBV5-1 . TGCGCCAGCAGCACGGACAGGGGAGGCGAAAAACTGTTTTTT CASSTDRGGEKLFF
TRBJ1-4 TRBD1 TRBV11-1 . TGTGCCAGCAGCACCCGGACAGGCGGTCATGAAAAACTGTTTTTT CASSTRTGGHEKLFF
TRBJ2-7 TRBD1 TRBV28 . TGTGCCAGCCAGGCTTATCCGGGACAGGGTCACCACGAGCAGTACTTC CASQAYPGQGHHEQYF
TRBJ1-5 . TRBV19 . TGTGCCAGTAGTATGGGGGGGGGTCGGGGCAATCAGCCCCAGCATTTT CASSMGGGRGNQPQHF
TRBJ2-7 . TRBV11-2 . TGTGCCAGCAGCCCGCCGGGACATACCTACGAGCAGTACTTC CASSPPGHTYEQYF
TRBJ2-1 TRBD2 TRBV28 few TGTGCCAGCAGTTCCCGCTGGGAGGGTCCCTACAATGAGCAGTTCTTC CASSSRWEGPYNEQFF